These 13 T cell receptor beta chains originate from one sample sequenced in a study of T-cell reconstitution after alpha-beta-depleted transplantation in children. Unique molecular identifiers featured in how the TCRbeta library was prepared. Using its own MiXCR run on the PCR reads, TCRdb lists one record per CDR3 protein. The sample has approximately 510,000 distinct CDR3 sequences, approximately 20% seen once. The source material was PBMCs from the stem cell graft donor, sampled from the stem cell graft. The receptor source for this set is a human donor who donated a stem cell graft to a child with acute lymphoblastic leukemia.

The CDR3 region has the DNA TGCAGTGCTAGACCATGGACAGAAGGCCAGCCCCAGCATTTT. It translates to CSARPWTEGQPQHF. The chain employs TRBV20-1 and TRBJ1-5; D possibly corresponds to TRBD1 (6 bases). This CDR3 is built from 14 residues. Germline values: CDR1 DFQATT, CDR2 SNEGSKA (reference sequence). V was pared by 2 bases and J by 7 bases, with 15 bases between.

The chain has TRBV10-3 and TRBJ1-3, with 9 bases matching TRBD1. CDR1 is ENHRY, CDR2 SYGVKD, per germline. The trim removed 8 bases at V and 1 base at J, leaving 3 bases unmatched. The CDR3 is 14 amino acids. CDR3 nucleotide sequence: TGTGCCATCCAAGGACAGGGGTCTGGAAACACCATATATTTT. Amino acid sequence: CAIQGQGSGNTIYF.

This clonotype was recorded a few times. The chain carries TRBV27 and TRBJ2-6; D is undetermined. V was trimmed by 5 bases and J by 0 bases, leaving 14 bases between them. Germline CDR1 is MNHEY and CDR2 is SMNVEV (reference sequence). This CDR3 contains 17 residues. In DNA, the CDR3 is TGTGCCAGCAGTCCCTACGGACGATCCTCTGGGGCCAACGTCCTGACTTTC. Translation gives CASSPYGRSSGANVLTF.

V gene TRBV24-1 combines with J gene TRBJ2-3; 9 bases are a match to TRBD1. With 5 bases clipped from V and 4 bases from J, the junction kept 6 bases outside the gene matches. This CDR3 comprises 15 residues. In germline, CDR1 is KGHDR, CDR2 SFDVKD. The CDR3: CATSGGTGNADTQYF. The CDR3, as DNA: TGTGCCACCAGTGGCGGGACAGGGAACGCAGATACGCAGTATTTT.

This clonotype was recorded a few times. The gene calls are TRBV7-9 and TRBJ1-2, with D unresolved. This CDR3 spans 15 amino acids. Trimming removed 4 bases from V and 4 bases from J, with 16 bases in between. From germline, CDR1 is SEHNR and CDR2 FQNEAQ (reference sequence). The CDR3 spells CASSYAVGGLYGYTF. The CDR3 nucleotides read TGTGCCAGCAGCTACGCAGTCGGTGGGCTCTATGGCTACACCTTC.

This clonotype was found a few times. The chain couples TRBV5-1 to TRBJ1-1; 8 bases line up with TRBD1. The CDR3 runs to 14 residues. V trimming: 0 bases; J trimming: 6 bases; junction bases outside the gene matches: 4. Germline CDR1 reads SGHRS; CDR2 reads YFSETQ. The CDR3 protein is CASSLGLQGAEAFF. DNA for the CDR3: TGCGCCAGCAGCTTGGGCCTACAGGGGGCTGAAGCTTTCTTT.

In this sample, this clonotype turned up a few times. The rearrangement joins TRBV29-1 to TRBJ2-5, with D perhaps matching TRBD1 (5 bases). V lost 4 bases to trimming and J lost 2 bases, with 14 bases between them. This CDR3 has 14 residues. Germline values: CDR1 SQVTM, CDR2 ANQGSEA. The CDR3 here is CSVGDPTAQETQYF. CDR3 DNA: TGCAGCGTTGGCGACCCGACAGCTCAAGAGACCCAGTACTTC.

This chain joins TRBV7-9 and TRBJ2-3; 7 nucleotides match TRBD1. The trim removed 3 bases at V and 2 bases at J, leaving 8 bases unmatched. CDR1 SEHNR and CDR2 FQNEAQ come from the germline V gene (reference sequence). The CDR3 length is 16 residues. For the CDR3, the DNA is TGTGCCAGCAGCTTCGAAAGGACAGGCCTCACAGATACGCAGTATTTT. This encodes CASSFERTGLTDTQYF.

The rearrangement joins TRBV21-1 to TRBJ2-3; TRBD2 is the table's D call, not checked against the DNA. TRBV21-1 is given as a pseudogene. This CDR3 is built from 14 residues. The CDR3 nucleotides read TGTGCCAGCAGCAAGATGGCCCCGTTTGAGACGCAGTATTTT. Translated, it gives CASSKMAPFETQYF.

This clonotype was observed a few times. The V and J genes are TRBV4-1 and TRBJ1-1; D is possibly TRBD1 (5 bases). The CDR3 loop spans 14 amino acids. Germline CDR1 reads MGHRA; CDR2 reads YSYEKL. With 3 bases removed from V and 10 bases from J, the gap between germline ends came to 18 bases. The CDR3 sequence: CASSQTGEGSRAFF. DNA for the CDR3: TGCGCCAGCAGCCAGACGGGGGAGGGGAGCAGAGCTTTCTTT.

The chain is built from TRBV29-1 and TRBJ2-5, with a tentative D call TRBD1 (5 bases). With 0 bases removed from V and 2 bases from J, the gap between germline ends came to 10 bases. Per the germline V gene, CDR1 is SQVTM and CDR2 is ANQGSEA. This CDR3 has 14 residues. CDR3 amino acids: CSVEDPAGQETQYF. CDR3 coding DNA: TGCAGCGTTGAAGATCCGGCAGGGCAAGAGACCCAGTACTTC.

V is TRBV30 and J is TRBJ1-4; 7 bases match TRBD1. J was trimmed by 7 bases and V by 0 bases; bases with no gene match: 5. Germline values: CDR1 GTSNPN, CDR2 SVGIG (reference sequence). CDR3 size: 14 residues. For the CDR3, the DNA is TGTGCCTGGAGTGTCGGGACAGTGGGTGAAAAACTGTTTTTT. Its protein product is CAWSVGTVGEKLFF.

V gene TRBV12-3 or TRBV12-4 combines with J gene TRBJ2-7; perhaps TRBD1 as D (5 bases). The CDR3 sequence is 12 residues long. V shed 3 bases and J shed 7 bases, with 10 bases lying between them. The chain's CDR3 is CASSFGAVEQYF. CDR3 in DNA: TGTGCCAGCAGTTTTGGGGCGGTGGAGCAGTACTTC.